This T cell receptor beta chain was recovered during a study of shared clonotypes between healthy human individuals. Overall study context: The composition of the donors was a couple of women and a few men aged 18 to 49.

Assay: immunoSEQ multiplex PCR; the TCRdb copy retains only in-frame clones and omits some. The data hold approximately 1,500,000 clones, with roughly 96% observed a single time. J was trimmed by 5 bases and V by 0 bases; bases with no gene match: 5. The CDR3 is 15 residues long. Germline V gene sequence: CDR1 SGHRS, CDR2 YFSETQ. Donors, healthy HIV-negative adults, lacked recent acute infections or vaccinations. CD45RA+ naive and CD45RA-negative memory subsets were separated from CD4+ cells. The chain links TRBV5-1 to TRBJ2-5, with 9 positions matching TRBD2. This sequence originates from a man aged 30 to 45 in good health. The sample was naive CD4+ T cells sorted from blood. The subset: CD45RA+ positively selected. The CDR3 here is CASSLEAGGSETQYF. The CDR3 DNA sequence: TGCGCCAGCAGCTTGGAAGCGGGAGGATCGGAGACCCAGTACTTC.